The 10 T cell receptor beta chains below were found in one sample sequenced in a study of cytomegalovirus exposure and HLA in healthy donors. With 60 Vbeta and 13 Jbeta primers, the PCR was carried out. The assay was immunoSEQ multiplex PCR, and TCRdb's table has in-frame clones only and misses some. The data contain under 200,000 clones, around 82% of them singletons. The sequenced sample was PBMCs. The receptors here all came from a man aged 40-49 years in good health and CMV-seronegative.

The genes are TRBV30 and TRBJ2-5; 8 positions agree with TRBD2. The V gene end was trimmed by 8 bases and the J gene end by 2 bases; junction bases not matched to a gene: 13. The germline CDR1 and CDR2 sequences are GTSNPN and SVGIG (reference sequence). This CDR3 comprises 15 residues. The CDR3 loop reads CAGEAGRELQETQYF. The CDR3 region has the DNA TGTGCCGGGGAGGCCGGGAGGGAGTTACAAGAGACCCAGTACTTC.

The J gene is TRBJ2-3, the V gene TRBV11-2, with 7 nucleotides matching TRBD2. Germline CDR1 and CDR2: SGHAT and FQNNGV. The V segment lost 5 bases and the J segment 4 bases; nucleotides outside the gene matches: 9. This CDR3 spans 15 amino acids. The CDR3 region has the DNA TGTGCCAGCAGCCCCGAACGGACTAGACCAGATACGCAGTATTTT. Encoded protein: CASSPERTRPDTQYF.

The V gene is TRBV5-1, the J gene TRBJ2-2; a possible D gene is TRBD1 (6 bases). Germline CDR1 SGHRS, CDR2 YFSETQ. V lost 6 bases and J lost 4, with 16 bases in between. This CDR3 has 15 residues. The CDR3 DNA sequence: TGCGCCAGCAACCGCCGGGCAGGGGTCACCGGGGAGCTGTTTTTT. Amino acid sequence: CASNRRAGVTGELFF.

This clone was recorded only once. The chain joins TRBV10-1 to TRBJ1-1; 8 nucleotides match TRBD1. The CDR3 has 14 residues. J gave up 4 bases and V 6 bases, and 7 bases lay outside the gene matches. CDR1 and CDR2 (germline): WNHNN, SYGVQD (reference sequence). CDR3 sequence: CASRRQGPGTEAFF. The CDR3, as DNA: TGCGCCAGCAGAAGACAGGGGCCGGGCACTGAAGCTTTCTTT.

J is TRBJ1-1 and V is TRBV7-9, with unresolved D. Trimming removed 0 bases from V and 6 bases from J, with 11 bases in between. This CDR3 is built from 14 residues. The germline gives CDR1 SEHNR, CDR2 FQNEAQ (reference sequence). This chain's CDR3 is CASSLARERAEAFF. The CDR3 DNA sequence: TGTGCCAGCAGCTTAGCCCGAGAGAGGGCTGAAGCTTTCTTT.

CDR3 region: CASSPGTGLPYEQYF. The CDR3, as DNA: TGTGCCAGCAGCCCCGGGACAGGGCTTCCCTACGAGCAGTACTTC. V is TRBV7-9 and J is TRBJ2-7, with 9 bases lining up with TRBD1. Looked up from germline, CDR1 is SEHNR and CDR2 is FQNEAQ (reference sequence). The V segment lost 5 bases and the J segment 2 bases; nucleotides outside the gene matches: 7. CDR3 length equals 15 residues.

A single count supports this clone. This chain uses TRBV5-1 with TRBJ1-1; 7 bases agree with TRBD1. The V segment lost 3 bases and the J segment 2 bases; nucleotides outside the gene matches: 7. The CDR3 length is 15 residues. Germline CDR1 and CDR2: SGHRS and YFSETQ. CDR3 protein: CASSSGDRINTEAFF. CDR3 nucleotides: TGCGCCAGCAGCTCGGGGGACAGAATCAACACTGAAGCTTTCTTT.

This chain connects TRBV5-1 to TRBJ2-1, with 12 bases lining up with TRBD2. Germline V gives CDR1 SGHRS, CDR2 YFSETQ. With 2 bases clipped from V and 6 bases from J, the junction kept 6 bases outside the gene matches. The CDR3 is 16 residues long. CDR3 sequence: CASSFLAGGYFNEQFF. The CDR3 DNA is TGCGCCAGCAGCTTCCTAGCGGGAGGGTACTTCAATGAGCAGTTCTTC.

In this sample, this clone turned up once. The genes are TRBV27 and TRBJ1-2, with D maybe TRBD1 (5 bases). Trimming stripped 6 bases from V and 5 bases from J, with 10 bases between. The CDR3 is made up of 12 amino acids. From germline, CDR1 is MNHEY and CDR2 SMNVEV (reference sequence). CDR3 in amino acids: CASRDTGYGYTF. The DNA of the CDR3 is TGTGCCAGCAGGGACACGGGTTATGGCTACACCTTC.

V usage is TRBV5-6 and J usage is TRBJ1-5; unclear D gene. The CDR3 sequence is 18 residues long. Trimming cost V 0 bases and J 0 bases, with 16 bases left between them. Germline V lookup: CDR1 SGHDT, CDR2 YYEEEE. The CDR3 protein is CASSLGAEGGYSNQPQHF. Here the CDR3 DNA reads TGTGCCAGCAGCTTGGGGGCAGAAGGAGGATATAGCAATCAGCCCCAGCATTTT.